This T cell receptor (delta chain) appears in the sequencing data of a study of human gamma delta and Vdelta1 T cells. Notes on the study in general: Reportedly, Delta One T cells were polyclonal and broadly targeted acute myeloid leukemia.

TCRdb ran CATT on the PCR reads. The sample lists 5,000 to 6,500 delta-chain clones, roughly 40% occurring once. In regard to this clone: What it binds is not known.

The V segment lost 3 bases and the J segment 0 bases; nucleotides outside the gene matches: 19. The CDR3 sequence is 21 residues long. The germline V gene has CDR1 TSWWSYY and CDR2 QGS. Material for sequencing was Vdelta1 gamma-delta T cells from blood grown in culture (DOT cells). This TCR was sampled from a human donor in good health. The V gene is TRDV1, the J gene TRDJ1, with 10 positions matching TRDD3. Written as DNA, the CDR3 is TGTGCTCTTGGGGAGTTTTTAGTCGGGGGATACGCTGGGCTATACACCGATAAACTCATCTTT. It is translated as CALGEFLVGGYAGLYTDKLIF.